Below are 29 T cell receptor beta chains sequenced from a single sample in a study of prognosis after radiotherapy for stage I lung cancer. Amplicons of TCR beta CDR3 were generated from genomic DNA by two-round multiplex PCR. The first round of PCR was done with primers that matched each TRBV and TRBJ gene. Each CDR3 protein is one row after TCRdb ran MiXCR on the multiplex PCR reads. The data contain 12,000 or so distinct CDR3 sequences, 54% of them singletons. The material sequenced was PBMCs, taken before or after stereotactic body radiation therapy (not recorded which). Receptors were obtained from a donor aged 50 or older with non-small cell lung cancer.

This clonotype was detected ten times or more. V is TRBV19 and J is TRBJ2-3; 7 bases are shared with TRBD2. Unmatched junction bases numbered 13, after V lost 5 bases and J lost 2 bases. Germline V gives CDR1 LNHDA, CDR2 SQIVND (reference sequence). CDR3 length equals 17 residues. CDR3 in amino acids: CASSSTGGGVHTDTQYF. As DNA, the CDR3 is TGTGCCAGTAGTTCTACGGGAGGAGGTGTCCACACAGATACGCAGTATTTT.

With respect to this clonotype: Since a far larger clone is one base different, this is likely a read error. The chain has TRBV7-3 and TRBJ2-1; D perhaps matches TRBD2 (5 bases). Germline V gene lookup returns CDR1 SGHTA and CDR2 FQGTGA. CDR3 length: 18 residues. V lost 5 bases and J 2 bases, leaving 22 bases between the germline ends. The DNA of the CDR3 is TGTGCCAGCAGCCAGAGTGGCAGTGACCAGCGGACCTACAATGAGCAGTTCTTC. Translating it yields CASSQSGSDQRTYNEQFF.

By share, this clonotype counts as large (0.1 to 1%). J is TRBJ1-1 and V is TRBV25-1, with D perhaps TRBD1 (5 bases). The germline CDR1 and CDR2 sequences are MGHDK and SYGVNS. The CDR3 runs 12 residues. Trimming removed 4 bases from V and 7 bases from J, with 10 bases in between. In DNA, the CDR3 is TGTGCCAGCAGTGGGGGGACGGATGAAGCTTTCTTT. Protein: CASSGGTDEAFF.

Sample share makes this clonotype large (0.1 to 1%). The chain is built from TRBV28 and TRBJ1-6, with 7 bases lining up with TRBD1. Germline V CDR1 and CDR2: MDHEN, SYDVKM. The CDR3 has 14 residues. With V trimmed by 3 bases and J by 10 bases, 6 bases remained unmatched. This CDR3 reads CASSFRGDSSPLHF. CDR3 nucleotide sequence: TGTGCCAGCAGTTTCAGGGGGGATAGCTCACCCCTCCACTTT.

V and J are TRBV2 and TRBJ2-7, with a possible D match to TRBD1 (6 bases). The V gene's germline CDR1 is SNHLY and CDR2 FYNNEI. The CDR3 covers 13 residues. Trimming cost V 1 base and J 5 bases, with 9 bases left between them. CDR3 in DNA: TGTGCCAGCAGTGAAGGACAGGTCCACGAGCAGTACTTC. It is translated as CASSEGQVHEQYF.

A remark on this clonotype: This sequence may be a read error, since a much larger clone differs from it by one base. The chain has TRBV7-6 and TRBJ2-5; 7 bases line up with TRBD1. Per germline, CDR1 SGHVS and CDR2 FNYEAQ. The CDR3 spans 14 residues. The CDR3: CAISPETGSKTHYF. The CDR3 DNA is TGTGCCATCAGCCCAGAGACAGGGTCAAAGACCCATTACTTC.

A note on this clonotype: This likely stems from a read error, as it lies one base from a far larger clone. J is TRBJ1-5 and V is TRBV6-1, with a tentative D call TRBD1 (5 bases). Germline V CDR1 and CDR2: MNHNS, SASEGT. With 4 bases removed from V and 5 bases from J, the gap between germline ends came to 9 bases. The CDR3 consists of 13 residues. The CDR3 DNA sequence: TGTGCCAGCAGTGCGGGGGATGATCAGCCCCAGCATTTT. Residues: CASSAGDDQPQHF.

This chain joins TRBV10-2 and TRBJ2-1; possible D gene TRBD2, 6 bases. The CDR3 consists of 15 residues. V gave up 4 bases and J gave up 8 bases, with 18 bases separating them. The germline V gene has CDR1 WSHSY and CDR2 SAAADI. The CDR3 loop is CASSGLEHSSDEQFF. The CDR3 DNA reads as TGCGCCAGCAGTGGACTAGAGCACAGTTCTGATGAGCAGTTCTTC.

This clonotype was counted many times. The CDR3 spells CASSHLGQIGEQYF. The CDR3 nucleotides read TGTGCCAGCAGCCACTTAGGACAGATCGGCGAGCAGTACTTC. This rearrangement joins TRBV14 to TRBJ2-7; a possible D gene is TRBD1 (6 bases). This CDR3 contains 14 residues. The germline V and J ends were trimmed by 3 bases and 6 bases, with 15 bases remaining between them. The V gene's germline CDR1 is SGHDN and CDR2 FVKESK.

By proportion, this clonotype is medium-sized. This sequence joins TRBV12-3 or TRBV12-4 and TRBJ2-7; TRBD2 aligns across 7 bases. V was clipped by 6 bases and J by 0 bases; unmatched bases: 5. The CDR3 is 14 amino acids. CDR3 sequence reads: CASRPASGSYEQYF. DNA of the CDR3: TGTGCCAGCAGGCCCGCTAGCGGCTCCTACGAGCAGTACTTC.

This clonotype is labeled as medium-sized. This chain joins TRBV4-1 and TRBJ1-2; the D gene is possibly TRBD1 (6 bases). Trimming removed 6 bases at V and 2 bases at J, with 13 bases between. The CDR3 loop spans 14 amino acids. The germline gives CDR1 MGHRA, CDR2 YSYEKL. The CDR3 nucleotides read TGCGCCAGCAGAGCAGGGGTAGGGAACTATGGCTACACCTTC. Translation gives CASRAGVGNYGYTF.

Judged by abundance, this clonotype is medium-sized. The V gene is TRBV19, the J gene TRBJ2-6; D possibly uses TRBD1 or TRBD2 (6 bases each). Germline V gives CDR1 LNHDA, CDR2 SQIVND (reference sequence). This CDR3 comprises 14 residues. With 7 bases removed from V and 2 bases from J, the gap between germline ends came to 9 bases. The CDR3 reads CASKGGPGANVLTF. The CDR3 DNA follows: TGTGCCAGTAAAGGGGGGCCTGGGGCCAACGTCCTGACTTTC.

For this clonotype: A much larger clone differs by one base, so this may be a read error. The V and J genes are TRBV14 and TRBJ2-5, with unresolved D. The CDR3 is 15 residues long. CDR1 SGHDN and CDR2 FVKESK come from the germline V gene. V was shortened by 3 bases and J by 5 bases, with 16 bases between the two germline ends. The CDR3 protein is CASSQDVLPHETQYF. The DNA of the CDR3 is TGTGCCAGCAGCCAGGACGTCCTACCCCATGAGACCCAGTACTTC.

This clonotype came up many times. This chain connects TRBV9 to TRBJ2-2; D gene ambiguous. Germline V lookup: CDR1 SGDLS, CDR2 YYNGEE. V shed 0 bases and J shed 4 bases, with 4 bases lying between them. This CDR3 has 13 amino acids. The CDR3 reads CASSVGVTGELFF. The CDR3, as DNA: TGTGCCAGCAGCGTAGGTGTCACCGGGGAGCTGTTTTTT.

Sample share makes this clonotype medium-sized (0.01 to 0.1%). The gene calls are TRBV6-5 and TRBJ2-7; the D gene is possibly TRBD2 (5 bases). This CDR3 comprises 15 residues. Trimming pared 3 bases from V and 2 bases from J, leaving 14 bases between. Germline lookup yields CDR1 MNHEY and CDR2 SVGAGI. The CDR3 DNA reads TGTGCCAGCAGTTATGACTACCGGCAAACCTACGAGCAGTACTTC. This sequence encodes CASSYDYRQTYEQYF.

About this clonotype itself: This sequence is one base from a far larger clone and is likely a read error. The rearrangement uses TRBV6-8 and TRBJ1-2, with 8 bases lining up with TRBD1. CDR1 is MNHGY, CDR2 SAAAGT, per germline. The CDR3 length is 15 residues. CDR3 nucleotides: TGTGCCAGCATTTACGCCGGACAGGGAGGGTGGGGCTACACCTTC. This encodes CASIYAGQGGWGYTF.

The CDR3 region has the DNA TGTGCCAGCAGTTACTCGGTACATTTGAACACTGAAGCTTTCTTT. It specifies CASSYSVHLNTEAFF. The chain carries TRBV6-5 and TRBJ1-1, with D hard to call. The CDR3 extends over 15 amino acids. CDR1 and CDR2 from the germline V gene are MNHEY and SVGAGI. The V and J ends lost 0 bases and 0 bases respectively, with 8 bases between them.

The chain links TRBV20-1 to TRBJ2-1, with TRBD2 matching 10 bases. Unmatched junction bases numbered 7, after V lost 0 bases and J lost 8 bases. From germline, CDR1 is DFQATT and CDR2 SNEGSKA (reference sequence). CDR3 length: 15 amino acids. In DNA form, the CDR3 reads TGCAGTGCTAGAGAGGGGCTAGCGGGAGTCGATGAGCAGTTCTTC. Translating gives CSAREGLAGVDEQFF.

This clonotype was found a few times. The chain combines TRBV19 with TRBJ2-2, with a weak D call TRBD2 (6 bases). V lost 9 bases to trimming and J lost 5 bases, with 16 bases between them. The CDR3 totals 14 residues. CDR1 is LNHDA, CDR2 SQIVND, per germline (reference sequence). CDR3 sequence: CASALAVGTGELFF. The CDR3, as DNA: TGTGCCAGCGCACTAGCTGTAGGTACCGGGGAGCTGTTTTTT.

This clonotype has a handful of counts. The V call is TRBV11-2, the J call TRBJ2-3, with TRBD2 as a possible D gene (6 bases). Per germline, CDR1 SGHAT and CDR2 FQNNGV. The CDR3 extends over 16 amino acids. Trimming cost V 5 bases and J 4 bases, with 19 bases left between them. In nucleotides, the CDR3 is TGTGCCAGCAGCCTAGGGCGGGCGGGAAGCTCAGATACGCAGTATTTT. This codes for CASSLGRAGSSDTQYF. The whole variable domain, remainder taken from reference TRBV11-2 and TRBJ2-3, is EAGVAQSPRYKIIEKRQSVAFWCNPISGHATLYWYQQILGQGPKLLIQFQNNGVVDDSQLPKDRFSAERLKGVDSTLKIQPAKLEDSAVYLCASSLGRAGSSDTQYFGPGTRLTVL.

The genes are TRBV20-1 and TRBJ2-7; D gene uncertain. CDR1 DFQATT and CDR2 SNEGSKA come from the germline V gene (reference sequence). The CDR3 has 16 amino acids. Between the trimmed V and J ends, which lost 2 bases and 0 bases, there was a span of 17 bases. Here the CDR3 reads CSARCSPTFSSYEQYF. CDR3 in DNA: TGCAGTGCTAGATGTTCCCCGACATTTAGCTCCTACGAGCAGTACTTC.

This clonotype is judged medium-sized. The chain couples TRBV19 to TRBJ1-3; TRBD1 agrees at 9 bases. Germline CDR1 LNHDA, CDR2 SQIVND (reference sequence). J was trimmed by 9 bases and V by 3 bases; bases with no gene match: 18. The CDR3 extends over 18 amino acids. CDR3 bases: TGTGCCAGTAGTATGTCTTACAGGGGACAGGGCGGACTCGGCACCATATATTTT. Its protein is CASSMSYRGQGGLGTIYF.

The rearrangement uses TRBV12-5 and TRBJ1-2; 7 nucleotides agree with TRBD1. Germline V lookup: CDR1 LGHNT, CDR2 FRNRAP. This CDR3 has 21 amino acids. V was clipped by 0 bases and J by 4 bases; unmatched bases: 23. CDR3 in DNA: TGTGCTAGTGGTTTGGTACCTGTTGTCCGGGTACAAGGGGGCAGGTGCTATGGCTACACCTTC. Amino acid sequence: CASGLVPVVRVQGGRCYGYTF.

The chain carries TRBV10-2 and TRBJ2-2, with a possible D match to TRBD1 (5 bases). The CDR3 runs to 17 residues. Germline CDR1 is WSHSY and CDR2 is SAAADI. V was cut by 0 bases and J by 0 bases, with 11 bases left in between. This CDR3 reads CASSESTGAANTGELFF. In DNA form, the CDR3 reads TGCGCCAGCAGTGAGTCCACTGGGGCTGCGAACACCGGGGAGCTGTTTTTT.

This clonotype was seen at least ten times. V and J are TRBV7-9 and TRBJ2-6, with a possible D match to TRBD1 (5 bases). V was trimmed by 3 bases and J by 0 bases, leaving 15 bases between them. CDR3 length: 18 amino acids. Germline assignment: CDR1 SEHNR and CDR2 FQNEAQ (reference sequence). As DNA, the CDR3 is TGTGCCAGCAGCTTGTGGGGCTACACTCTCTCTGGGGCCAACGTCCTGACTTTC. Translation gives CASSLWGYTLSGANVLTF.

This clonotype is medium-sized. The rearrangement links TRBV6-1 to TRBJ2-1, with D perhaps TRBD1 (5 bases). CDR1 is MNHNS and CDR2 is SASEGT in the germline V gene. CDR3 size: 15 residues. Trimming pared 1 base from V and 6 bases from J, leaving 13 bases between. CDR3 bases: TGTGCCAGCAGTGAAGGTGGACACGTATCCAATGAGCAGTTCTTC. It codes for CASSEGGHVSNEQFF.

Comment on this clonotype: The CDR3 ends on some other residue instead of the conserved phenylalanine or tryptophan, so this is likely a read error. The limits of the CDR3 on the DNA are not certain, so only TCRdb's listed CDR3 is given. The gene calls are TRBV3-1 and TRBJ2-7. Including both end residues, the CDR3 is 11 amino acids long. CDR1 is LGHDT and CDR2 is YNNKEL in the germline V gene (reference sequence). CDR3 loop: CASSQSYEKYL.

The chain uses TRBV6-2 or TRBV6-3 and TRBJ1-4, with 9 bases matching TRBD1. Germline CDR1 is MNHEY and CDR2 is SVGEGT. J gave up 8 bases and V 5 bases, and 3 bases lay outside the gene matches. CDR3 length: 13 amino acids. The CDR3 DNA is TGTGCCAGCAGTACAGGGGGCTGGGAAAAACTGTTTTTT. Its translation is CASSTGGWEKLFF.

V and J are TRBV12-3 or TRBV12-4 and TRBJ2-7; 7 bases map to TRBD1. J was trimmed by 8 bases and V by 2 bases; bases with no gene match: 0. This CDR3 spans 11 amino acids. The CDR3 here is CASSLRGQQYF. CDR3 DNA sequence: TGTGCCAGCAGTTTAAGGGGGCAGCAGTACTTC.